These 2 T cell receptor beta chains originate from one sample sequenced in a study of T cell changes during pregnancy in multiple sclerosis. Assay: immunoSEQ multiplex PCR; the TCRdb copy retains only in-frame clones and omits some. This sample has more than 50,000 clones, with around 90% found just once. This specimen was peripheral blood, taken after pregnancy. The receptors stem from a female donor in good health, enrolled as a control in a pregnancy study.

The rearrangement joins TRBV5-1 to TRBJ1-1; D remains unclear. This CDR3 spans 14 amino acids. V was cut by 0 bases and J by 0 bases, with 6 bases left in between. The germline V gene encodes CDR1 SGHRS and CDR2 YFSETQ. The CDR3 reads CASSLGLLNTEAFF. The CDR3 nucleotides are TGCGCCAGCAGCTTGGGCCTACTGAACACTGAAGCTTTCTTT.

This clone was counted a few times. This chain uses TRBV5-1 with TRBJ1-1, with D unresolved. This CDR3 spans 18 amino acids. Germline values: CDR1 SGHRS, CDR2 YFSETQ. Trimming removed 0 bases from V and 1 base from J, with 19 bases in between. CDR3 protein: CASSLAIRGAASNTEAFF. CDR3 coding DNA: TGCGCCAGCAGCTTGGCCATTCGAGGAGCAGCATCGAACACTGAAGCTTTCTTT.